The 8 T cell receptor beta chains in this list originate from one sample, sequenced in a study of T cells in Graves' hyperthyroidism and ophthalmopathy. What was amplified from RNA transcripts were TCR beta CDR3 regions. The TCR CDR3 was amplified in a first-round RT-PCR using the HTBI primer set. MiXCR, run by TCRdb on the multiplex PCR reads, gives a single entry per CDR3 protein. The table shows hundreds of thousands of distinct CDR3 sequences, with about an eighth occurring only once. Material for sequencing was blood. These receptors were obtained from a woman aged 40 to 49 with Graves' ophthalmopathy.

This clonotype appeared many times. The rearrangement links TRBV2 to TRBJ1-5, with a weak D call TRBD1 (5 bases). V was clipped by 10 bases and J by 2 bases, with 12 bases between them. Germline lookup yields CDR1 SNHLY and CDR2 FYNNEI. The CDR3 totals 13 residues. The CDR3 region is CAIKGYRNQPQHF. For the CDR3, the DNA is TGTGCCATCAAGGGGTATCGCAATCAGCCCCAGCATTTT.

Ten or more counts support this clonotype. J is TRBJ2-1 and V is TRBV28, with D uncertain. The CDR3 has 13 amino acids. CDR1 and CDR2 (germline): MDHEN, SYDVKM. V lost 3 bases to trimming and J lost 1 base, with 4 bases between them. CDR3 sequence reads: CASSFHSYNEQFF. Written as DNA, the CDR3 is TGTGCCAGCAGTTTTCATTCCTACAATGAGCAGTTCTTC. The entire variable domain, with the rest obtained from reference TRBV28 and TRBJ2-1, is as follows: DVKVTQSSRYLVKRTGEKVFLECVQDMDHENMFWYRQDPGLGLRLIYFSYDVKMKEKGDIPEGYSVSREKKERFSLILESASTNQTSMYLCASSFHSYNEQFFGPGTRLTVL.

This clonotype was seen at least ten times. J is TRBJ1-2 and V is TRBV28; D may be TRBD1 (6 bases). The ends were cut back, 4 bases at V and 7 bases at J, with 10 bases in the middle. CDR3 size: 12 residues. Germline V lookup: CDR1 MDHEN, CDR2 SYDVKM. The CDR3 loop reads CASSYGGGGYTF. In nucleotides, the CDR3 is TGTGCCAGCAGTTACGGGGGCGGTGGCTACACCTTC.

This clonotype was seen many times. The chain uses TRBV29-1 and TRBJ2-7, with TRBD2 as a possible D gene (6 bases). The CDR3 consists of 13 residues. V lost 4 bases and J 0 bases, leaving 10 bases between the germline ends. Germline assignment: CDR1 SQVTM and CDR2 ANQGSEA. The CDR3 sequence: CSVALSGSYEQYF. The CDR3 coding sequence is TGCAGCGTTGCCCTTAGCGGCTCCTACGAGCAGTACTTC.

The gene calls are TRBV5-6 and TRBJ2-2; TRBD1 agrees at 7 bases. CDR1 is SGHDT, CDR2 YYEEEE, per germline. The CDR3 consists of 17 residues. Losses at the gene ends were 3 bases for V and 2 bases for J; bases not matched to a gene: 10. CDR3 sequence (DNA): TGTGCCAGCAGCTCATTCAGGACAGGTCGCAACACCGGGGAGCTGTTTTTT. Residues: CASSSFRTGRNTGELFF.

The chain recombines TRBV27 with TRBJ2-7; a weak D match, TRBD1 (5 bases). Looked up from germline, CDR1 is MNHEY and CDR2 is SMNVEV (reference sequence). The CDR3 totals 13 residues. Trimming stripped 3 bases from V and 4 bases from J, with 10 bases between. CDR3: CASSFRVWYEQYF. CDR3 in DNA: TGTGCCAGCAGTTTCAGGGTATGGTACGAGCAGTACTTC.

With respect to this clonotype: A far bigger clonotype differs at one base, so this is likely a read error. In nucleotides, the CDR3 is TGTGCCAGCAGTTTATTGGGAGATGAGCAGTTCTTC. Protein sequence: CASSLLGDEQFF. The chain carries TRBV27 and TRBJ2-1; D is perhaps TRBD2 (5 bases). This CDR3 region has 12 residues. Per the germline V gene, CDR1 is MNHEY and CDR2 is SMNVEV (reference sequence). V dropped 1 base and J dropped 8 bases, with 6 bases sitting between them.

This clonotype has a handful of counts. The rearrangement joins TRBV20-1 to TRBJ2-1; possible D gene TRBD2, 7 bases. Trimming removed 5 bases at V and 6 bases at J, with 20 bases between. CDR1 is DFQATT and CDR2 is SNEGSKA in the germline V gene (reference sequence). This CDR3 has 15 residues. CDR3 amino acids: CSASGGTSAGNEQFF. Here the CDR3 DNA reads TGCAGTGCTTCGGGGGGCACGTCCGCGGGCAATGAGCAGTTCTTC.